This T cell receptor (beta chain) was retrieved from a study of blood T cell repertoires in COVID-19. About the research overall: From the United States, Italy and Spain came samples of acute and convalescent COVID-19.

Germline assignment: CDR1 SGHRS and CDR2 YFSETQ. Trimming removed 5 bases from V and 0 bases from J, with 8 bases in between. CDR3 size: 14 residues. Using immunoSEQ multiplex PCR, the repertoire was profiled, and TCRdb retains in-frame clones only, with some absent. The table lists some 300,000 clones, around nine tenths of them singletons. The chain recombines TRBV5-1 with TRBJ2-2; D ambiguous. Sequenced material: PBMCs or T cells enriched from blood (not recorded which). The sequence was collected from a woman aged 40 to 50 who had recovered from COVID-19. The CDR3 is CASRKLTNTGELFF. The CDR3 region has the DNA TGCGCCAGCAGAAAGCTGACGAACACCGGGGAGCTGTTTTTT.